This TCR beta chain emerged from a study of early T cells in non-severe SARS-CoV-2 infection. Study results and caveats: Missing private and CD4 specificities, VDJdb matching favored anti-spike CD8 responses.

As to this clonotype: Its antigen is still unknown.

This CDR3 is 18 amino acids long. V was clipped by 0 bases and J by 9 bases; unmatched bases: 13. Germline V CDR1 and CDR2: LGHNA, YNFKEQ. Individually, cDNA molecules had unique molecular identifiers attached to them. MiXCR was run by TCRdb on the 5' RACE reads, yielding one entry per CDR3 protein. The sample comprises tens of thousands of distinct CDR3 sequences, approximately 13% of which are singletons, and approximately 7% rests with the top ten. This TCR was recovered from an adult who was a healthcare worker with PCR-confirmed SARS-CoV-2 infection or an uninfected control (not recorded which). The chain joins TRBV4-2 to TRBJ2-1; TRBD2 matches 11 bases. Source material: whole blood. The CDR3 sequence is CASSQDWLSSGRISEQFF. CDR3 nucleotides: TGTGCCAGCAGCCAAGACTGGTTGTCTAGCGGGAGGATTAGTGAGCAGTTCTTC.